These T cell receptor beta chains were read from a single sample in a study of blood T cell repertoires in COVID-19. Sequencing was performed with immunoSEQ multiplex PCR; in TCRdb, only in-frame clones are kept and a portion is missing. The sample lists about 200,000 clones, over 75% occurring once. Sequencing input: peripheral blood. These receptor sequences come from a man aged 50 to 59 with acute or convalescent COVID-19. CDR3s include the opening cysteine and the closing phenylalanine or tryptophan. The D gene is left open where the match is weak. Clone size is stated in some rows and not others, as once, few, many or a class when expanded.

>TRBJ2-1|TRBV7-8|.|.
CASSYRRGNTYNEQFF
TGTGCCAGCAGCTATCGTCGGGGGAACACCTACAATGAGCAGTTCTTC
>TRBJ2-5|TRBV18|.|.
CASSPPTDLETQYF
TGTGCCAGCTCACCACCGACAGATTTAGAGACCCAGTACTTC
>TRBJ1-2|TRBV2|.|.
CASSSRVGYTF
TGTGCCAGCAGTTCCAGGGTAGGCTACACCTTC
>TRBJ2-2|TRBV10-1|once|TRBD1
CASRGTVAGELFF
TGCGCCAGCAGGGGGACAGTCGCCGGGGAGCTGTTTTTT
>TRBJ1-5|TRBV9|.|.
CASSASPGNQPQHF
TGTGCCAGCAGCGCCTCCCCGGGCAATCAGCCCCAGCATTTT
>TRBJ1-5|TRBV18|.|TRBD1
CASSPSGTGRNQPQHF
TGTGCCAGCTCACCTTCCGGGACAGGCCGTAATCAGCCCCAGCATTTT
>TRBJ1-1|TRBV7-3|.|.
CASSFRGNTEAFF
TGTGCCAGCAGCTTCAGGGGGAACACTGAAGCTTTCTTT
>TRBJ1-1|TRBV5-1|.|TRBD1
CASSLDPGGYTEAFF
TGCGCCAGCAGCTTGGATCCAGGGGGCTACACTGAAGCTTTCTTT
>TRBJ2-2|TRBV10-3|once|TRBD2
CAISEVAGGPNTGELFF
TGTGCCATCAGTGAGGTAGCGGGGGGACCGAACACCGGGGAGCTGTTTTTT
>TRBJ2-3|TRBV19|.|TRBD1
CASSTRQGSTDTQYF
TGTGCCAGTAGTACCAGACAGGGGTCCACAGATACGCAGTATTTT
>TRBJ1-5|TRBV30|.|.
CAWSARGRNQPQHF
TGTGCCTGGAGTGCCCGGGGTCGGAATCAGCCCCAGCATTTT
>TRBJ2-2|TRBV30|.|.
CAWSGWGVGTGELFF
TGTGCCTGGAGTGGGTGGGGCGTAGGAACCGGGGAGCTGTTTTTT
>TRBJ1-2|TRBV6-5|.|TRBD1
CASSYKGAANYGYTF
TGTGCCAGCAGTTACAAGGGGGCTGCCAACTATGGCTACACCTTC
>TRBJ1-5|TRBV2|once|.
CASSEISTDQPQHF
TGTGCCAGCAGTGAAATTAGCACCGATCAGCCCCAGCATTTT
>TRBJ1-1|TRBV18|.|.
CASSPLRRSDSTEAFF
TGTGCCAGCTCACCACTCAGGAGGTCGGACAGCACTGAAGCTTTCTTT
>TRBJ2-5|TRBV5-1|.|TRBD2
CASSLEVAGGRETQYF
TGCGCCAGCAGCTTGGAGGTAGCGGGGGGTAGAGAGACCCAGTACTTC
>TRBJ2-2|TRBV7-8|once|.
CASSSPGQSGNTGELFF
TGTGCCAGCAGCTCCCCTGGACAGTCCGGGAACACCGGGGAGCTGTTTTTT
>TRBJ1-4|TRBV7-9|.|.
CASSTHGAGEKLFF
TGTGCCAGCAGCACCCATGGGGCGGGGGAAAAACTGTTTTTT
>TRBJ1-3|TRBV27|.|.
CASSLSRSGNTIYF
TGTGCCAGCAGTTTAAGCCGCTCTGGAAACACCATATATTTT
>TRBJ2-7|TRBV5-4|.|TRBD1
CASSFPGQASYEQYF
TGTGCCAGCAGCTTCCCGGGACAGGCCTCCTACGAGCAGTACTTC
>TRBJ1-5|TRBV7-8|.|TRBD1
CASSLGRPLRQGGWGNQPQHF
TGTGCCAGCAGCTTAGGTCGCCCGTTAAGACAGGGCGGATGGGGCAATCAGCCCCAGCATTTT
>TRBJ2-7|TRBV7-9|few|TRBD1
CASSSPGQGGEQYF
TGTGCCAGCAGCTCTCCGGGACAGGGGGGAGAGCAGTACTTC
>TRBJ2-7|TRBV11-2|.|.
CASSPVGGSLTEQYF
TGTGCCAGCAGCCCTGTCGGAGGCAGTCTTACCGAGCAGTACTTC
>TRBJ2-1|TRBV19|.|TRBD2
CASSITGTSYEQFF
TGTGCCAGTAGTATAACCGGGACTAGCTATGAGCAGTTCTTC
>TRBJ2-2|TRBV12-3/TRBV12-4|.|TRBD1
CASSLDRAGELFF
TGTGCCAGCAGTCTCGACAGGGCCGGGGAGCTGTTTTTT
>TRBJ2-2|TRBV7-8|.|TRBD2
CASSDGRGPTGELFF
TGTGCCAGCAGCGATGGGAGGGGCCCCACCGGGGAGCTGTTTTTT
>TRBJ1-1|TRBV12-3/TRBV12-4|.|.
CATSRTGNTEAFF
TGTGCCACCTCACGAACAGGGAACACTGAAGCTTTCTTT
>TRBJ1-2|TRBV4-1|.|TRBD1
CASSQGPLDRNYGYTF
TGCGCCAGCAGCCAAGGGCCTCTGGACAGGAACTATGGCTACACCTTC
>TRBJ1-6|TRBV30|.|.
CAWSAGGSVTVGNSPLHF
TGTGCCTGGAGTGCCGGGGGGAGTGTTACAGTTGGGAATTCACCCCTCCACTTT